This TCR beta chain was captured in a study of T cell changes during pregnancy in multiple sclerosis (dated by TCRdb to 2018 to 2020). Turning to the overall study: In women with multiple sclerosis, the researchers looked at how the T cell repertoire shifted as pregnancy progressed.

Concerning this clone itself: Its antigen remains undetermined. No clone much larger than this one lies a single base away; base qualities are absent.

As encoded in the germline V gene, CDR1 is SQVTM while CDR2 is ANQGSEA. The germline ends are 25 bases apart after V is trimmed by 0 bases and J by 4 bases. Measured from the cysteine to the phenylalanine, the CDR3 is 19 residues long. The CDR3 DNA has 57 bases and is translated from base 1. Library construction relied on the immunoSEQ multiplex PCR assay. The source is immuneACCESS, and TCRdb retained only in-frame sequences with V and J called. Part of the clones is not carried over; for the studies checked, unresolved V genes explain less than half of this, and the remainder is unexplained. Recorded for this sample are around 20,000 clones; 80% to 90% of them occurred a single time. The ten largest clones add up to over 4.5% of the sample.

The specimen was CD8+ T cells from peripheral blood mononuclear cells, collected after pregnancy. This sequence was found in a female donor in good health, enrolled as a control in a pregnancy study. Here the chain combines TRBV29-1 and TRBJ1-3, with TRBD1 as a weak D call on 6 bases. DNA sequence: TGCAGCGTTGAAGACCCCATTCCTCCCCCCGGACAGAGGGGAAACACCATATATTTT. Its protein reads: CSVEDPIPPPGQRGNTIYF.